Following are 27 T cell receptor beta chains from one sample sequenced in a study of early T cells in non-severe SARS-CoV-2 infection. TCRdb reprocessed the 5' RACE reads via MiXCR and lists one record per CDR3 protein. The table records about 30,000 distinct CDR3 sequences, about 4.6% of them present only once. The material was whole blood, obtained at baseline. The receptors come from an adult who was a healthcare worker with PCR-confirmed SARS-CoV-2 infection or an uninfected control (not recorded which).

This clonotype ranks as medium-sized. The rearrangement uses TRBV12-3 or TRBV12-4 and TRBJ2-3, with D tentatively TRBD2 (6 bases). The germline V and J ends were trimmed by 5 bases and 1 base, with 13 bases remaining between them. The length of the CDR3 is 15 residues. CDR3 loop: CASSPRRGGTDTQYF. CDR3 DNA sequence: TGTGCCAGCAGTCCAAGGAGGGGTGGCACAGATACGCAGTATTTT.

This clonotype was counted at least ten times. The chain recombines TRBV4-3 with TRBJ2-7, with D unclear. The length of the CDR3 is 18 residues. Germline-derived CDR1 and CDR2 are LGHNA and YSLEER. Trimming took 2 bases from V and 3 from J, leaving 23 bases between them. CDR3 loop: CASSQSKARLDAIYEQYF. The CDR3 nucleotides are TGCGCCAGCAGCCAAAGTAAGGCCCGCCTTGATGCTATCTACGAGCAGTACTTC.

The table lists this clonotype with many counts. This CDR3 reads CSVEIDTQYF. The CDR3 DNA reads as TGCAGCGTTGAAATTGATACGCAGTATTTT. This rearrangement joins TRBV29-1 to TRBJ2-3; D is unclear. CDR3 length: 10 residues. The V end lost 2 bases, the J end lost 6 bases, and 3 bases lay between the germline ends. The germline gives CDR1 SQVTM, CDR2 ANQGSEA.

There are a few counts of this clonotype. The chain combines TRBV7-2 with TRBJ2-1; 11 bases line up with TRBD1. Trimming took 5 bases from V and 1 from J; bases not matched to a gene: 1. Germline V lookup: CDR1 SGHTA, CDR2 FQGNSA. CDR3 length: 15 residues. For the CDR3, the DNA is TGTGCCAGCAGCCGGGACAGGGGGTCCTACAATGAGCAGTTCTTC. Translated: CASSRDRGSYNEQFF.

The sample holds many counts of this clonotype. The chain carries TRBV19 and TRBJ2-1, with 8 bases fitting TRBD2. CDR3 length equals 15 residues. The V and J ends lost 5 bases and 1 base, in that order; junction bases with no gene match: 4. In germline, CDR1 is LNHDA, CDR2 SQIVND (reference sequence). The CDR3 spells CASSRGGLSYNEQFF. CDR3 coding DNA: TGTGCCAGTAGTCGGGGGGGGCTATCCTACAATGAGCAGTTCTTC.

This clonotype was seen ten or more times. CDR3 nucleotides: TGTGCCAGCAGCTTAGAATGGGACAGCTCCTACGAGCAGTACTTC. This translates into CASSLEWDSSYEQYF. V usage is TRBV7-2 and J usage is TRBJ2-7; 7 bases agree with TRBD1. Germline V gives CDR1 SGHTA, CDR2 FQGNSA. The V gene end was trimmed by 1 base and the J gene end by 0 bases; junction bases not matched to a gene: 3. The CDR3 is 15 amino acids.

CDR3 DNA: TGTGCCAGCAGCGGGACAGGCCAGAACACTGAAGCTTTCTTT. It codes for CASSGTGQNTEAFF. V gene TRBV9 combines with J gene TRBJ1-1, with 7 positions matching TRBD1. V lost 3 bases to trimming and J lost 1 base; unmatched junction nucleotides: 3. CDR3 length equals 14 residues. CDR1 SGDLS and CDR2 YYNGEE come from the germline V gene.

This clonotype was found a few times. The rearrangement uses TRBV13 and TRBJ1-6, with D uncertain. V lost 1 base, J lost 0 bases, and 13 bases lay in between. This CDR3 has 18 residues. Germline V gives CDR1 PRHDT, CDR2 FYEKMQ (reference sequence). The chain's CDR3 is CASSLVGVPNSYNSPLHF. The CDR3 region has the DNA TGTGCCAGCAGCTTAGTGGGAGTCCCAAACTCCTATAATTCACCCCTCCACTTT.

This clonotype was observed many times. This chain links TRBV7-9 with TRBJ2-7; D possibly corresponds to TRBD2 (5 bases). There are 12 residues in the CDR3. CDR1 is SEHNR, CDR2 FQNEAQ, per germline (reference sequence). Trimming took off 2 bases at V and 7 bases at J, with 9 bases between the two ends. Written as DNA, the CDR3 is TGTGCCAGCAGCTTACAAACGGGGGAGCAGTACTTC. Protein: CASSLQTGEQYF.

The table lists this clonotype with many counts. The CDR3 here is CASRGRSSYNEQFF. In DNA, the CDR3 is TGTGCCAGCCGGGGTCGTAGCTCCTACAATGAGCAGTTCTTC. The chain employs TRBV27 and TRBJ2-1; D is perhaps TRBD2 (5 bases). V dropped 8 bases and J dropped 0 bases, with 11 bases sitting between them. The germline V gene has CDR1 MNHEY and CDR2 SMNVEV (reference sequence). The CDR3 consists of 14 residues.

Many counts were recorded for this clonotype. J is TRBJ2-7 and V is TRBV18; 9 nucleotides align to TRBD1. From germline, CDR1 is KGHSH and CDR2 LQKENI. This CDR3 comprises 16 residues. J gave up 2 bases and V 3 bases, and 8 bases lay outside the gene matches. The CDR3 DNA reads as TGTGCCAGCTCACCTCTACCGGGACAGGGCGCCTACGAGCAGTACTTC. Translated: CASSPLPGQGAYEQYF.

This clonotype was recorded once. A much larger clone differs by one base, so this may be a read error. This rearrangement joins TRBV6-4 to TRBJ2-2; 12 positions agree with TRBD2. The V and J ends lost 4 bases and 3 bases, in that order; junction bases with no gene match: 0. In germline, CDR1 is MRHNA, CDR2 SNTAGT. This CDR3 has 15 residues. The CDR3 DNA reads TGTGCCAGCAGTGGGACTAGCGGGGACACCGGGGAGCTGTTTTTT. Translating it yields CASSGTSGDTGELFF.

This clonotype has at least ten counts. The chain uses TRBV4-2 and TRBJ2-5; TRBD2 might be the D (5 bases). Trimming shortened V by 0 bases and J by 1 base, and 15 bases separated the two germline ends. This CDR3 has 17 residues. Germline-derived CDR1 and CDR2 are LGHNA and YNFKEQ. CDR3 residues: CASSQDSSVVRQETQYF. CDR3 coding DNA: TGTGCCAGCAGCCAAGATAGTAGCGTCGTGCGCCAAGAGACCCAGTACTTC.

This clonotype came up many times. This chain links TRBV19 with TRBJ2-2; D possibly corresponds to TRBD2 (5 bases). Trimming stripped 4 bases from V and 1 base from J, with 13 bases between. The CDR3 extends over 16 amino acids. CDR1 and CDR2 (germline): LNHDA, SQIVND (reference sequence). The CDR3 sequence: CASSKSGGWNTGELFF. CDR3 sequence (DNA): TGTGCCAGTAGTAAGAGCGGAGGTTGGAACACCGGGGAGCTGTTTTTT.

This sequence joins TRBV14 and TRBJ2-7; perhaps TRBD2 as D (6 bases). This CDR3 region has 14 residues. Germline CDR1 and CDR2: SGHDN and FVKESK. Trimming took off 0 bases at V and 7 bases at J, with 13 bases between the two ends. The CDR3 loop is CASSQDVGRQEQYF. The DNA of the CDR3 is TGTGCCAGCAGCCAAGATGTTGGGAGGCAAGAGCAGTACTTC.

This clonotype was found many times. The chain couples TRBV25-1 to TRBJ2-5, with D perhaps TRBD1 or TRBD2 (5 bases each). Germline CDR1 MGHDK, CDR2 SYGVNS. The CDR3 has 13 residues. The V end lost 6 bases, the J end lost 4 bases, and 12 bases lay between the germline ends. The CDR3 coding sequence is TGTGCCAGCAGGAGAGGGGCGACAGAGACCCAGTACTTC. Translation gives CASRRGATETQYF.

There are a few counts of this clonotype. The gene calls are TRBV7-8 and TRBJ2-3; 9 nucleotides match TRBD2. The CDR3 extends over 17 amino acids. The ends lost 5 bases at V and 0 bases at J; junction bases unmatched: 9. Germline loops: CDR1 SGHVS, CDR2 FQNEAQ. The chain's CDR3 is CASSRWLAGESTDTQYF. Written as DNA, the CDR3 is TGTGCCAGCAGCCGCTGGTTAGCGGGGGAGAGCACAGATACGCAGTATTTT.

This clonotype came up many times. The rearrangement links TRBV19 to TRBJ1-1; D not resolved. CDR3 length equals 13 residues. Trimming removed 5 bases from V and 3 bases from J, with 10 bases in between. CDR1 and CDR2 (germline): LNHDA, SQIVND (reference sequence). The CDR3 spells CASSSLGYTEAFF. In nucleotides, the CDR3 is TGTGCCAGTAGTTCCCTTGGGTACACTGAAGCTTTCTTT. Based on the CDR3 plus reference TRBV19 and TRBJ1-1, the full variable domain is DGGITQSPKYLFRKEGQNVTLSCEQNLNHDAMYWYRQDPGQGLRLIYYSQIVNDFQKGDIAEGYSVSREKKESFPLTVTSAQKNPTAFYLCASSSLGYTEAFFGQGTRLTVV.

This clonotype was seen at least ten times. The chain carries TRBV3-1 and TRBJ1-2; D is unclear. Trimming stripped 0 bases from V and 1 base from J, with 12 bases between. This CDR3 comprises 16 residues. Germline V gene sequence: CDR1 LGHDT, CDR2 YNNKEL (reference sequence). CDR3 protein: CASSQEVGRLNYGYTF. The CDR3 region has the DNA TGTGCCAGCAGCCAAGAAGTGGGCAGGCTTAACTATGGCTACACCTTC.

This clonotype appeared many times. The rearrangement joins TRBV18 to TRBJ1-1, with a tentative D call TRBD1 (6 bases). V was clipped by 3 bases and J by 0 bases, with 17 bases between them. Germline-derived CDR1 and CDR2 are KGHSH and LQKENI. The CDR3 contains 17 residues. In DNA form, the CDR3 reads TGTGCCAGCTCACCCGGCAGGGGCCCAGGGATGAACACTGAAGCTTTCTTT. Translation: CASSPGRGPGMNTEAFF.

The gene calls are TRBV5-1 and TRBJ2-1; TRBD1 aligns across 7 bases. Germline V gene sequence: CDR1 SGHRS, CDR2 YFSETQ. This CDR3 region has 15 residues. V was pared by 7 bases and J by 6 bases, with 13 bases of the junction left unmatched. CDR3 DNA: TGCGCCAGCCGGTCCGGGACAGTTAGGTCCAATGAGCAGTTCTTC. Translation gives CASRSGTVRSNEQFF.

The table lists this clonotype with many counts. CDR3 loop: CASSESTSGAFYNEQFF. The CDR3 DNA reads TGCGCCAGCAGTGAATCCACTAGCGGGGCCTTCTACAATGAGCAGTTCTTC. The V and J genes are TRBV10-2 and TRBJ2-1, with 10 bases aligning to TRBD2. After removal of 3 bases from V and 3 bases from J, the junction contained 8 bases not matched to a gene. This CDR3 contains 17 residues. Germline CDR1 is WSHSY and CDR2 is SAAADI.

Details on this clonotype: One end of the junction fails to match germline, which may point to a read error. The chain combines TRBV20-1 with TRBJ2-5; no reliable D call. Looked up from germline, CDR1 is DFQATT and CDR2 is SNEGSKA (reference sequence). The CDR3 has 15 residues. The CDR3 DNA reads as TGCAGTGCTGGAGATGCGAGGACCAACCAAGAGACCCAGTACTTC. This sequence encodes CSAGDARTNQETQYF.

This clonotype was counted many times. The V and J genes are TRBV7-3 and TRBJ1-2; possibly TRBD1 for D (6 bases). The CDR3 totals 14 residues. Trimming removed 5 bases at V and 4 bases at J, with 14 bases between. CDR1 is SGHTA and CDR2 is FQGTGA in the germline V gene. Here the CDR3 reads CASSAGEGPYGYTF. The CDR3, as DNA: TGTGCCAGCAGCGCAGGGGAGGGACCCTATGGCTACACCTTC.

This clonotype was seen ten or more times. The chain joins TRBV2 to TRBJ2-1; 8 bases map to TRBD2. From germline, CDR1 is SNHLY and CDR2 FYNNEI. V trimming: 8 bases; J trimming: 4 bases; junction bases outside the gene matches: 1. The CDR3 sequence is 12 residues long. Here the CDR3 DNA reads TGTGCCAGCGGGACTAGTTACAATGAGCAGTTCTTC. Translating it yields CASGTSYNEQFF.

This clonotype occurred many times. The rearrangement links TRBV21-1 to TRBJ2-3; the table assigns TRBD1, which was not confirmed against the DNA. TRBV21-1 is a pseudogene. CDR3 size: 18 residues. Here the CDR3 reads CASSTRRKTGDTDDTQYF. CDR3 coding DNA: TGTGCCAGCAGCACGAGAAGAAAGACAGGGGACACGGATGATACGCAGTATTTT.

The rearrangement joins TRBV29-1 to TRBJ2-5; D gene uncertain. The CDR3 length is 11 residues. V lost 6 bases and J 5 bases, leaving 10 bases between the germline ends. In germline, CDR1 is SQVTM, CDR2 ANQGSEA. The CDR3 nucleotides read TGCAGCGTCCTGCCAACGGAGACCCAGTACTTC. Its protein is CSVLPTETQYF.